The source of this TCR beta chain is a study of blood T cell repertoires in COVID-19. Study details: Both acute and convalescent COVID-19 samples were obtained from the United States, Italy and Spain. The analysed material was cDNA or gDNA that came from T cells, B-cell-depleted T cells, or PBMCs.

In the original analysis: Estimation of nucleated cell counts relied on the amplification of reference gene primers. Sequencing used immunoSEQ multiplex PCR; TCRdb keeps in-frame clones, though not all of them. V and J calls and clone size follow that table, whereas D and trimming were derived from the DNA. The table has about 360,000 clones, roughly 86% seen once. With V trimmed by 8 bases and J by 4 bases, 1 base remained unmatched. The CDR3 is 11 amino acids. Specimen: peripheral blood. The chain joins TRBV12-3 or TRBV12-4 to TRBJ1-2; 7 bases are shared with TRBD1. This receptor was taken from a human donor with acute or convalescent COVID-19. The donor label of this sample is uncertain. In DNA form, the CDR3 reads TGTGCCAGCTCAGGGGGCTATGGCTACACCTTC. Translated: CASSGGYGYTF.